The rows below give T cell receptor beta chains drawn from one sample of a study of blood T cell repertoires in COVID-19. Data came from immunoSEQ multiplex PCR; TCRdb stores just in-frame clones and leaves some out. This table holds around 160,000 clones, roughly 79% found once. The sample consisted of peripheral blood. The receptors were sampled from a human donor with acute or convalescent COVID-19. The donor label of this sample is uncertain. The CDR3 runs from the conserved cysteine through the conserved F or W.

TRBV9	TRBJ1-1	CASSVGGRADTEAFF
TRBV10-1	TRBJ1-1	CASSLGHNTEAFF
TRBV5-6	TRBJ1-1	CASSSSGKVIF
TRBV11-2	TRBJ1-2	CASSPGQSNYGYTF
TRBV28	TRBJ2-7	CASRGRGVYEQYF
TRBV5-1	TRBJ1-1	CASSLLTGPLNTEAFF
TRBV19	TRBJ1-1	CASSEQGADLEAFF
TRBV10-3	TRBJ1-2	CAISVDRRSGTF
TRBV2	TRBJ2-7	CASRPPSGPVSYEQYF
TRBV6-5	TRBJ1-2	CAIHREGYGYTF
TRBV4-1	TRBJ1-5	CASSLRGGADQPQHF
TRBV19	TRBJ1-1	CASSSGASNTEAFF
TRBV10-2	TRBJ1-2	CATLRDDYGYTF
TRBV20-1	TRBJ2-7	CSAKRKDEQYF
TRBV11-3	TRBJ2-5	CASSSFRDSQGTQYF
TRBV7-8	TRBJ2-1	CASSSHPRGNEQFF
TRBV20-1	TRBJ2-3	CSASSGTDGDTQYF
TRBV19	TRBJ1-6	CASRTGGSNSPLHF
TRBV6-5	TRBJ1-3	CASDLSRGSGNTIYF
TRBV3-1/TRBV3-2	TRBJ2-1	CASSPRLTNEQFF
TRBV24-1	TRBJ2-2	CATRATGGAGELFF
TRBV24-1	TRBJ2-2	CATSDYRVTGELFF
TRBV6-5	TRBJ1-1	CASVYPDTEAFF
TRBV5-1	TRBJ2-1	CASSLSGDYNEQFF
TRBV4-1	TRBJ1-1	CASSHSGGRNSPKLSNTEAFF
TRBV21-1	TRBJ2-5	CASRPGHLQETQYF
TRBV24-1	TRBJ2-1	CATSDDRRDEQFF
TRBV2	TRBJ2-5	CASRKGGLAGAYQETQYF
TRBV7-3	TRBJ1-1	CASSWQKNTEAFF
TRBV9	TRBJ1-2	CASSGYRDGYTF
TRBV13	TRBJ2-1	CASSLALLSGSGTGYNEQFF
TRBV4-1	TRBJ1-2	CASSQDRGMDYGYTF
TRBV11-2	TRBJ1-4	CASSPPNSDEKLFF
TRBV30	TRBJ2-1	CAWSSMNYNEQFF
TRBV7-9	TRBJ1-1	CASSSRAGRTFF
TRBV3-1/TRBV3-2	TRBJ1-2	CASSQGAQGAW
TRBV6-5	TRBJ1-4	CASRVTGGSEKLFF
TRBV6-4	TRBJ1-2	CASSDGPGQGLYGYTF
TRBV6-1	TRBJ1-2	CASSEWEGANYGYTF
TRBV25-1	TRBJ2-1	CASSAGGWRNEQFF
TRBV5-1	TRBJ2-3	CASSPRRGDTDTQYF
TRBV5-6	TRBJ2-3	CASSGLAGGLSTDTQYF
TRBV10-2	TRBJ2-1	CASSEWGPGQFF
TRBV19	TRBJ1-1	CASREKAGTEAFF
TRBV3-1/TRBV3-2	TRBJ1-2	CASSHPENGYTF
TRBV27	TRBJ2-1	CASSPREWLEEQFF
TRBV5-1	TRBJ2-7	CASSSLEAASSSEQYF
TRBV11-2	TRBJ2-7	CASSLAWGQLYEQYF
TRBV4-1	TRBJ1-3	CASSQDRVSGNTIYF
TRBV4-2	TRBJ2-1	CASSLRTSRGPSYNEQFF
TRBV7-6	TRBJ2-1	CASSLEGGYSYNEQFF